A selection of T cell receptor beta chains follows, all from one sample in a study of breast tumors, draining lymph nodes, adjacent tissues. Each CDR3 protein gets one entry after TCRdb re-called the multiplex PCR reads with MiXCR. The sample shows 200,000 to 250,000 distinct CDR3 sequences, around 35% of them seen only once. The source material was axillary lymph node tissue. These receptors were taken from a female donor with breast cancer. Some clones in this sample may be carry-over from other donors' samples. Each CDR3 is given with its conserved first and last residue. D genes are given only for firm matches. For some rows the clone size is stated as once, few or many, or as a class when expanded; others skip it.

d_call: .
clone_size: many
j_call: TRBJ2-7
v_call: TRBV2
cdr3_nt: TGTGCCAGCAAGGAGGAAGGTAGCTCCTACGAGCAGTACTTC
cdr3_aa: CASKEEGSSYEQYF

d_call: .
clone_size: .
j_call: TRBJ1-4
v_call: TRBV19
cdr3_nt: TGTGCCAGTAAAGAGGGGGTTGGGAGAAAAAAACTGTTTTTT
cdr3_aa: CASKEGVGRKKLFF

d_call: TRBD2
clone_size: .
j_call: TRBJ2-7
v_call: TRBV2
cdr3_nt: TGTGCCAGTTTACCTCCGGGACTAGCGGTTTTGGAGCAGTACTTC
cdr3_aa: CASLPPGLAVLEQYF

d_call: TRBD2
clone_size: many
j_call: TRBJ2-7
v_call: TRBV4-1
cdr3_nt: TGCGCCAGCAGCCAAGAAAGACTAGCGGAGACCTACGAGCAGTACTTC
cdr3_aa: CASSQERLAETYEQYF

d_call: .
clone_size: few
j_call: TRBJ2-3
v_call: TRBV6-1
cdr3_nt: TGTGCCAGCAGTGACGTCAGGGGTGATACGCAGTATTTT
cdr3_aa: CASSDVRGDTQYF

d_call: .
clone_size: many
j_call: TRBJ1-6
v_call: TRBV9
cdr3_nt: TGTGCCAGCAGCGTAAGGGGGAGTAATTCACCCCTCCACTTT
cdr3_aa: CASSVRGSNSPLHF

d_call: TRBD1
clone_size: .
j_call: TRBJ2-3
v_call: TRBV29-1
cdr3_nt: TGCAGCGTTGGACAGGGGACAAACACAGATACGCAGTATTTT
cdr3_aa: CSVGQGTNTDTQYF

d_call: .
clone_size: .
j_call: TRBJ2-1
v_call: TRBV2
cdr3_nt: TGTGCCAGCAGCCCCTTCCGGGACGCCTTCTCCTACAATGAGCAGTTCTTC
cdr3_aa: CASSPFRDAFSYNEQFF

d_call: TRBD2
clone_size: .
j_call: TRBJ2-5
v_call: TRBV5-1
cdr3_nt: TGCGCCAGCAGCTTGGCCCTGGCTAGCGGGGGGGCCACCCAGTACTTC
cdr3_aa: CASSLALASGGATQYF

d_call: .
clone_size: many
j_call: TRBJ1-2
v_call: TRBV10-3
cdr3_nt: TGTGCCATCAGTTCGGGGGGCGATGGCTACACCTTC
cdr3_aa: CAISSGGDGYTF

d_call: .
clone_size: .
j_call: TRBJ1-6
v_call: TRBV7-9
cdr3_nt: TGTGCCAGCAGCGAGCATAGGGTCCTCTCAGGTTCTCCCCTCCACTTT
cdr3_aa: CASSEHRVLSGSPLHF

d_call: TRBD1
clone_size: many
j_call: TRBJ2-3
v_call: TRBV7-8
cdr3_nt: TGTGCCAGCAGCTCGGACAGGGGAATGGGAGATACGCAGTATTTT
cdr3_aa: CASSSDRGMGDTQYF

d_call: TRBD1
clone_size: many
j_call: TRBJ1-2
v_call: TRBV2
cdr3_nt: TGTGCCAGCAGTGAACAGGGGGCCACTTATGGCTACACCTTC
cdr3_aa: CASSEQGATYGYTF

d_call: TRBD1
clone_size: .
j_call: TRBJ1-6
v_call: TRBV19
cdr3_nt: TGTGCCAGTAGTCGGGACAGGGGGCAGATTTCACCCCTCCACTTT
cdr3_aa: CASSRDRGQISPLHF

d_call: TRBD1
clone_size: many
j_call: TRBJ1-6
v_call: TRBV2
cdr3_nt: TGTGCCAGCAGTGCCCGACAGGGGGCACGTAGTTCACCCCTCCACTTT
cdr3_aa: CASSARQGARSSPLHF

d_call: TRBD2
clone_size: many
j_call: TRBJ2-3
v_call: TRBV7-6
cdr3_nt: TGTGCCAGCAGCCCCGGTGGGGGTAGCGGGAGGGTAGGGGATACGCAGTATTTT
cdr3_aa: CASSPGGGSGRVGDTQYF

d_call: TRBD2
clone_size: many
j_call: TRBJ2-1
v_call: TRBV4-1
cdr3_nt: TGCGCCAGCAGCCCATCGGGAGGCGGGGGTATCGATGAGCAGTTCTTC
cdr3_aa: CASSPSGGGGIDEQFF

d_call: .
clone_size: few
j_call: TRBJ1-6
v_call: TRBV27
cdr3_nt: TGTGCCAGCAGTCCAAGGGTTCTTAATTCACCCCTCCACTTT
cdr3_aa: CASSPRVLNSPLHF

d_call: .
clone_size: .
j_call: TRBJ2-3
v_call: TRBV20-1
cdr3_nt: TGCAGTGCCAGAGGGGGCGGGGGCCCAGATACGCAGTATTTT
cdr3_aa: CSARGGGGPDTQYF

d_call: .
clone_size: few
j_call: TRBJ2-2
v_call: TRBV27
cdr3_nt: TGTGCCAGCTGCCCTAGGACTTTCCTCTCGGGGGAGCTGTTTTTT
cdr3_aa: CASCPRTFLSGELFF

d_call: .
clone_size: many
j_call: TRBJ2-3
v_call: TRBV19
cdr3_nt: TGTGCCAGTAGTTCCTACAGGATGTCTAGCACAGATACGCAGTATTTT
cdr3_aa: CASSSYRMSSTDTQYF

d_call: TRBD2
clone_size: .
j_call: TRBJ2-7
v_call: TRBV30
cdr3_nt: TGTGCCTGGAGTGTACTTGCGGGAGGACACTGGCGGTACTTC
cdr3_aa: CAWSVLAGGHWRYF

d_call: TRBD2
clone_size: many
j_call: TRBJ2-1
v_call: TRBV20-1
cdr3_nt: TGCAGTGCTATAGCGGGGGGGTACAATGAGCAGTTCTTC
cdr3_aa: CSAIAGGYNEQFF

d_call: .
clone_size: many
j_call: TRBJ2-7
v_call: TRBV4-2
cdr3_nt: TGTGCCAGCAGCCAGGGACGTTTGGGCGAGCAGTACTTC
cdr3_aa: CASSQGRLGEQYF

d_call: TRBD1
clone_size: few
j_call: TRBJ2-2
v_call: TRBV20-1
cdr3_nt: TGCAGTGCTATGCCCAGGACAGGCCGCACCACCGGGGAGCTGTTTTTT
cdr3_aa: CSAMPRTGRTTGELFF

d_call: .
clone_size: many
j_call: TRBJ1-2
v_call: TRBV20-1
cdr3_nt: TGCAGTGTCCCGGCGGCCGGGAACTATGGCTACACCTTC
cdr3_aa: CSVPAAGNYGYTF

d_call: .
clone_size: .
j_call: TRBJ1-3
v_call: TRBV6-4
cdr3_nt: TGTGCCAGCAGCGAACTGGACAGAGGCTCTGGAAACACCATATATTTT
cdr3_aa: CASSELDRGSGNTIYF